What follows is one T cell receptor beta chain and its context. What it binds is unknown. This entry comes from a study of CD8 T cells in ankylosing spondylitis. General observations from the study: Characteristic of ankylosing spondylitis blood, it appeared, was a TCR beta motif comprising about eight highly homologous variants. Disease-linked clones had a CD8+ phenotype and relatively low frequency in peripheral blood.

Quantitative 5'-RACE was performed with molecular barcodes, and it yielded the TCR beta libraries. Using its own MiXCR run on the 5' RACE reads, TCRdb lists one record per CDR3 protein. The data show fewer than 550,000 distinct CDR3 sequences, roughly 5% seen once. The sequenced material came from blood, either unsorted or a sorted T cell fraction (not recorded which). The clonotype was recovered from a male donor with ankylosing spondylitis.

The CDR3 DNA reads TGTGCCAGCAGTCGAGAGACTATCCAAGAGACCCAGTACTTC. The encoded protein is CASSRETIQETQYF. V and J are TRBV28 and TRBJ2-5; D might be TRBD2 (5 bases). Germline CDR1 and CDR2: MDHEN and SYDVKM. Trimming removed 5 bases at V and 1 base at J, with 11 bases between. This CDR3 region has 14 residues.